The 28 T cell receptor beta chains below were found in one sample sequenced in a study of CD8 T cells in Susac syndrome (dated by TCRdb to about 2019). The library was produced with the immunoSEQ multiplex PCR assay. RNA was extracted with the RNeasy kit and roughly 0.5 to 1 ug was reverse transcribed using random hexamers. TCRdb itself trimmed the public reads at Q25 with fastp, ran MiXCR and retained productive beta chains. Rows matching on CDR3 protein sequence are summarized as one entry with the most common DNA and genes. This sample is represented by more than 150,000 distinct CDR3 sequences; about 90% of them were singletons. The ten largest clonotypes hold approximately 0.082% of the sample. Sequencing was done on a sample of CD4+ T cells from PBMCs. These TCRs come from a human donor in good health.

This chain connects TRBV29-1 to TRBJ1-1; 9 nucleotides line up with TRBD1. Trimming took 6 bases from V and 5 from J; bases not matched to a gene: 7. Looked up from germline, CDR1 is SQVTM and CDR2 is ANQGSEA. The length of the CDR3 is 13 residues. The CDR3 DNA reads TGCAGCGTGGAAAAGGGACAGGGAACTGAAGCTTTCTTT. It codes for CSVEKGQGTEAFF.

As concerns this clonotype: Sequence at one end of the junction differs from germline and may be a read error. The CDR3 region has the DNA TGTGCCAGCAGAAAACAGGGGGCCGACACCGGGGAGCTTTTTTTT. It specifies CASRKQGADTGELFF. The chain carries TRBV2 and TRBJ2-2; 9 nucleotides agree with TRBD1. This CDR3 has 15 amino acids. CDR1 SNHLY and CDR2 FYNNEI come from the germline V gene.

The chain is built from TRBV30 and TRBJ1-5; D remains ambiguous. The V gene's germline CDR1 is GTSNPN and CDR2 SVGIG (reference sequence). V was trimmed by 5 bases and J by 5 bases, leaving 13 bases between them. The CDR3 has 13 amino acids. Here the CDR3 DNA reads TGTGCCTGGTCAGCGAGGGTCGATCAGCCCCAGCATTTT. This gives the protein CAWSARVDQPQHF.

The gene calls are TRBV5-4 and TRBJ2-2, with 7 nucleotides matching TRBD1. From germline, CDR1 is SGHNT and CDR2 YYREEE (reference sequence). The V and J ends lost 3 bases and 0 bases, in that order; junction bases with no gene match: 5. The CDR3 loop spans 16 amino acids. The CDR3 sequence is CASSSTTGPNTGELFF. DNA of the CDR3: TGTGCCAGCAGCTCCACGACAGGGCCGAACACCGGGGAGCTGTTTTTT. The full variable domain, completed using reference TRBV5-4 and TRBJ2-2, is ETGVTQSPTHLIKTRGQQVTLRCSSQSGHNTVSWYQQALGQGPQFIFQYYREEENGRGNFPPRFSGLQFPNYSSELNVNALELDDSALYLCASSSTTGPNTGELFFGEGSRLTVL.

The V and J genes are TRBV24-1 and TRBJ1-2; D might be TRBD1 (6 bases). Deletions cut 4 bases from V and 6 bases from J, with 11 bases between. Germline V gives CDR1 KGHDR, CDR2 SFDVKD. The CDR3 totals 13 residues. In DNA form, the CDR3 reads TGTGCCACCAGTGAACCTACAGGGAATGGCTACACCTTC. Translating gives CATSEPTGNGYTF.

The V gene is TRBV18, the J gene TRBJ1-6, with D possibly TRBD1 on 5 matching bases. The CDR3 runs to 15 residues. V was trimmed by 2 bases and J by 2 bases, leaving 7 bases between them. Per the germline V gene, CDR1 is KGHSH and CDR2 is LQKENI. The CDR3, as DNA: TGTGCCAGCTCACCAGTGGGGGCCTATAATTCACCCCTCCACTTT. It yields the protein CASSPVGAYNSPLHF.

This chain uses TRBV7-9 with TRBJ1-2; unclear D gene. The CDR3 sequence is 12 residues long. Per the germline V gene, CDR1 is SEHNR and CDR2 is FQNEAQ (reference sequence). V lost 7 bases and J 8 bases, leaving 14 bases between the germline ends. Written as DNA, the CDR3 is TGTGCCAGCAACACACCGGCGAGGGGCTACACCTTC. It translates to CASNTPARGYTF.

The J gene is TRBJ1-6, the V gene TRBV5-5, with a weak D call TRBD1 (5 bases). V lost 4 bases and J lost 5, with 13 bases in between. Germline lookup yields CDR1 SGHKS and CDR2 YYEKEE (reference sequence). This CDR3 contains 15 residues. The CDR3 sequence is CASSPPPTDNSPLHF. The CDR3 DNA reads TGTGCCAGCAGCCCCCCACCGACAGATAATTCACCCCTCCACTTT. Based on the CDR3 plus reference TRBV5-5 and TRBJ1-6, the full variable domain is DAGVTQSPTHLIKTRGQQVTLRCSPISGHKSVSWYQQVLGQGPQFIFQYYEKEERGRGNFPDRFSARQFPNYSSELNVNALLLGDSALYLCASSPPPTDNSPLHFGNGTRLTVT.

The chain recombines TRBV5-4 with TRBJ2-1; 8 positions agree with TRBD1. Per germline, CDR1 SGHNT and CDR2 YYREEE (reference sequence). V lost 0 bases to trimming and J lost 5 bases; unmatched junction nucleotides: 7. This CDR3 has 16 amino acids. CDR3 DNA sequence: TGTGCCAGCAGCTTGGCCGGGACAGGAGCTAACAATGAGCAGTTCTTC. The encoded protein is CASSLAGTGANNEQFF.

The chain is built from TRBV18 and TRBJ2-5; perhaps TRBD2 as D (5 bases). The V and J ends lost 4 bases and 5 bases respectively, with 14 bases between them. From germline, CDR1 is KGHSH and CDR2 LQKENI. The CDR3 runs 14 residues. For the CDR3, the DNA is TGTGCCAGCTCACGTCCTCCAGCGGTCGAGACCCAGTACTTC. This gives the protein CASSRPPAVETQYF.

This clonotype has just one count. V and J are TRBV5-5 and TRBJ1-1; D gene unclear. Trimming took off 2 bases at V and 3 bases at J, with 8 bases between the two ends. Germline V gene sequence: CDR1 SGHKS, CDR2 YYEKEE (reference sequence). The CDR3 covers 13 residues. The DNA for the CDR3 is TGTGCCAGCAGCTTCATGGGTGACACTGAAGCTTTCTTT. Translated, it gives CASSFMGDTEAFF. Together with reference TRBV5-5 and TRBJ1-1, the CDR3 gives the full variable domain: DAGVTQSPTHLIKTRGQQVTLRCSPISGHKSVSWYQQVLGQGPQFIFQYYEKEERGRGNFPDRFSARQFPNYSSELNVNALLLGDSALYLCASSFMGDTEAFFGQGTRLTVV.

The chain uses TRBV4-1 and TRBJ1-1; perhaps TRBD1 as D (5 bases). The CDR3 has 15 residues. Germline-derived CDR1 and CDR2 are MGHRA and YSYEKL. V gave up 4 bases and J gave up 0 bases, with 12 bases separating them. CDR3 bases: TGCGCCAGCAGCCCCCGGACAAATCTGAACACTGAAGCTTTCTTT. Translation gives CASSPRTNLNTEAFF.

The chain is built from TRBV7-2 and TRBJ2-7; no clear D. Germline V CDR1 and CDR2: SGHTA, FQGNSA. This CDR3 has 14 residues. V lost 3 bases to trimming and J lost 6 bases, with 15 bases between them. The CDR3 DNA follows: TGTGCCAGCAGCTTTAGCCGGACGGTCTCCGAGCAGTACTTC. Encoded protein: CASSFSRTVSEQYF.

V and J are TRBV28 and TRBJ2-6, with D perhaps matching TRBD1 (6 bases). Between the trimmed V and J ends, which lost 5 bases and 2 bases, there was a span of 10 bases. The CDR3 has 15 amino acids. Per germline, CDR1 MDHEN and CDR2 SYDVKM. The CDR3 DNA reads as TGTGCCAGCAGTACAACAGGGCCTGGGGCCAACGTCCTGACTTTC. Amino acid sequence: CASSTTGPGANVLTF.

The genes are TRBV7-8 and TRBJ2-2; D unresolved. The V end lost 4 bases, the J end lost 4 bases, and 13 bases lay between the germline ends. Germline V gene data show CDR1 as SGHVS and CDR2 as FQNEAQ. There are 15 residues in the CDR3. The CDR3 protein is CASSSLGNPTGELFF. The CDR3 DNA reads as TGTGCCAGCAGCTCCCTGGGTAACCCCACCGGGGAGCTGTTTTTT.

The chain is built from TRBV7-2 and TRBJ2-7; D is tentatively TRBD1 or TRBD2 (5 bases each). The germline gives CDR1 SGHTA, CDR2 FQGNSA. This CDR3 spans 14 amino acids. V shed 6 bases and J shed 2 bases, with 14 bases lying between them. The CDR3 loop is CASRPPGPPYEQYF. CDR3 sequence (DNA): TGTGCCAGCAGGCCGCCGGGACCCCCCTACGAGCAGTACTTC.

The chain combines TRBV18 with TRBJ2-7; no reliable D call. The CDR3 runs 12 residues. Germline assignment: CDR1 KGHSH and CDR2 LQKENI. Trimming took off 2 bases at V and 3 bases at J, with 5 bases between the two ends. CDR3 sequence: CASSPSVYEQYF. The CDR3, as DNA: TGTGCCAGCTCACCAAGCGTCTACGAGCAGTACTTC.

In nucleotides, the CDR3 is TGCAGTGCTAGAGGTGGCGGAGGGAATGAGCAGTTCTTC. Its translation: CSARGGGGNEQFF. The genes are TRBV20-1 and TRBJ2-1; D might be TRBD2 (6 bases). This CDR3 has 13 amino acids. Looked up from germline, CDR1 is DFQATT and CDR2 is SNEGSKA (reference sequence). V shed 1 base and J shed 7 bases, with 11 bases lying between them.

This chain uses TRBV18 with TRBJ2-7; no definite D call. CDR3 size: 14 residues. Germline V gives CDR1 KGHSH, CDR2 LQKENI. Deletions cut 2 bases from V and 2 bases from J, with 10 bases between. The CDR3, as DNA: TGTGCCAGCTCACCAGGAGCCAGTACCTACGAGCAGTACTTC. Translating gives CASSPGASTYEQYF.

The chain couples TRBV18 to TRBJ1-2; tentative D call: TRBD1 (6 bases). CDR1 is KGHSH, CDR2 LQKENI, per germline. V lost 3 bases, J lost 6 bases, and 17 bases lay in between. The CDR3 spans 15 residues. This CDR3 reads CASSPTGAATHGYTF. The DNA for the CDR3 is TGTGCCAGCTCACCGACAGGCGCGGCAACTCATGGCTACACCTTC. The full variable domain, with the rest looked up from reference TRBV18 and TRBJ1-2, is NAGVMQNPRHLVRRRGQEARLRCSPMKGHSHVYWYRQLPEEGLKFMVYLQKENIIDESGMPKERFSAEFPKEGPSILRIQQVVRGDSAAYFCASSPTGAATHGYTFGSGTRLTVV.

V is TRBV11-2 and J is TRBJ2-6; D not certain. From germline, CDR1 is SGHAT and CDR2 FQNNGV. CDR3 length: 14 amino acids. V was cut by 2 bases and J by 5 bases, with 7 bases left in between. The CDR3 sequence is CASSLIGRANVLTF. The DNA for the CDR3 is TGTGCCAGCAGCTTAATTGGGCGGGCCAACGTCCTGACTTTC.

V usage is TRBV18 and J usage is TRBJ2-5, with TRBD1 matching over 9 bases. CDR1 is KGHSH, CDR2 LQKENI, per germline. V trimming: 4 bases; J trimming: 1 base; junction bases outside the gene matches: 4. The CDR3 has 15 amino acids. CDR3 coding DNA: TGTGCCAGCTCACGGGACAGGGTGAGCCAAGAGACCCAGTACTTC. Protein product: CASSRDRVSQETQYF.

J is TRBJ2-4 and V is TRBV30; D is tentatively TRBD1 or TRBD2 (7 bases each). In germline, CDR1 is GTSNPN, CDR2 SVGIG (reference sequence). Trimming shortened V by 7 bases and J by 6 bases, and 13 bases separated the two germline ends. The CDR3 is 12 residues long. The CDR3 nucleotides read TGTGCCTCGACAGGGAGGGGAAACATTCAGTACTTC. This encodes CASTGRGNIQYF.

This chain uses TRBV12-3 or TRBV12-4 with TRBJ2-7, with 9 bases that match TRBD1. The CDR3 has 16 residues. Trimming cost V 0 bases and J 4 bases; bases outside gene matches: 7. The CDR3 DNA reads TGTGCCAGCAGTTTAGCGGGGACAGGGTACAGGTACGAGCAGTACTTC. It is translated as CASSLAGTGYRYEQYF.

This sequence joins TRBV5-1 and TRBJ1-1; possible D gene TRBD1, 5 bases. Trimming removed 4 bases at V and 5 bases at J, with 9 bases between. CDR1 is SGHRS and CDR2 is YFSETQ in the germline V gene. This CDR3 spans 12 amino acids. Here the CDR3 reads CASSIQGTEAFF. The CDR3 DNA sequence: TGCGCCAGCAGCATCCAGGGAACTGAAGCTTTCTTT. The full variable domain, with the rest looked up from reference TRBV5-1 and TRBJ1-1, is KAGVTQTPRYLIKTRGQQVTLSCSPISGHRSVSWYQQTPGQGLQFLFEYFSETQRNKGNFPGRFSGRQFSNSRSEMNVSTLELGDSALYLCASSIQGTEAFFGQGTRLTVV.

This chain joins TRBV29-1 and TRBJ2-5; D is undetermined. The CDR3 totals 14 residues. The germline V gene has CDR1 SQVTM and CDR2 ANQGSEA. Trimming stripped 1 base from V and 1 base from J, with 10 bases between. The CDR3 is CSVEGRPGQETQYF. CDR3 in DNA: TGCAGCGTTGAAGGGAGACCGGGCCAAGAGACCCAGTACTTC.

The chain combines TRBV6-1 with TRBJ1-1, with no clear D. There are 12 residues in the CDR3. Germline CDR1 and CDR2: MNHNS and SASEGT. The V end was cut by 6 bases, the J end by 3 bases, with 8 bases between. The CDR3 loop reads CASRTVDTEAFF. In DNA form, the CDR3 reads TGTGCCAGCAGAACAGTGGACACTGAAGCTTTCTTT.

This clonotype was picked up a small number of times. This sequence joins TRBV9 and TRBJ2-5, with D possibly matching TRBD1 (5 bases). The germline V and J ends were trimmed by 2 bases and 2 bases, with 10 bases remaining between them. The CDR3 runs 14 residues. Looked up from germline, CDR1 is SGDLS and CDR2 is YYNGEE. As DNA, the CDR3 is TGTGCCAGCAGCGTTTCAGGGTTACAAGAGACCCAGTACTTC. It is translated as CASSVSGLQETQYF.